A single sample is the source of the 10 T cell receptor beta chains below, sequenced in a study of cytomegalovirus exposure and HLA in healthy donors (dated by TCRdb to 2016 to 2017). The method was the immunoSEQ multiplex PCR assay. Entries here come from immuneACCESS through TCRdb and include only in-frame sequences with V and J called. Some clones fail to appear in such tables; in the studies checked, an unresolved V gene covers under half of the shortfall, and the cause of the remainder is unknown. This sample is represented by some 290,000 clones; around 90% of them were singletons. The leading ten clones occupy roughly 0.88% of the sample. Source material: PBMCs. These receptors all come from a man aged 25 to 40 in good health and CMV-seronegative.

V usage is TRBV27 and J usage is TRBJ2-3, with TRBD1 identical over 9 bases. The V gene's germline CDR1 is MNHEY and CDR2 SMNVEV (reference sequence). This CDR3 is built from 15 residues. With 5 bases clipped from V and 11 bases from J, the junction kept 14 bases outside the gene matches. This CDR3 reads CASSPRGQGPIGQYF. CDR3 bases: TGTGCCAGCAGTCCTAGGGGACAGGGCCCCATCGGGCAGTATTTT.

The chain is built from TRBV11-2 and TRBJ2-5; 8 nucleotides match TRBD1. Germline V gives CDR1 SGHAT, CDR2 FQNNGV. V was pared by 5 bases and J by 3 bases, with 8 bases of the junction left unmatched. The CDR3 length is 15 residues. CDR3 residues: CASSPQGAREETQYF. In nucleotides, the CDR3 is TGTGCCAGCAGCCCTCAGGGGGCGAGGGAAGAGACCCAGTACTTC.

The CDR3 nucleotides are TGTGCCAGCAGCTTAGCCGGAAGGATTACAGGGCGAGGCGCTGAAGCTTTCTTT. Translation: CASSLAGRITGRGAEAFF. This sequence joins TRBV7-9 and TRBJ1-1; D possibly corresponds to TRBD1 (6 bases). Per germline, CDR1 SEHNR and CDR2 FQNEAQ (reference sequence). Trimming removed 0 bases at V and 6 bases at J, with 23 bases between. This CDR3 comprises 18 residues.

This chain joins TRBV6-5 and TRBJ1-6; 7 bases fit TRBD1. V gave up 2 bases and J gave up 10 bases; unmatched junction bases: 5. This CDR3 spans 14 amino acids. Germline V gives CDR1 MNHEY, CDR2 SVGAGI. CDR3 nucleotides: TGTGCCAGCAGTTACCAGGGGGTTGGATCACCCCTCCACTTT. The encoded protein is CASSYQGVGSPLHF.

CDR3 region: CASSMTAQETQYF. CDR3 nucleotides: TGTGCCAGCAGTATGACAGCCCAAGAGACCCAGTACTTC. The rearrangement links TRBV6-1 to TRBJ2-5; D may be TRBD1 (5 bases). Trimming removed 5 bases at V and 1 base at J, with 8 bases between. Germline-derived CDR1 and CDR2 are MNHNS and SASEGT. The CDR3 is 13 amino acids.

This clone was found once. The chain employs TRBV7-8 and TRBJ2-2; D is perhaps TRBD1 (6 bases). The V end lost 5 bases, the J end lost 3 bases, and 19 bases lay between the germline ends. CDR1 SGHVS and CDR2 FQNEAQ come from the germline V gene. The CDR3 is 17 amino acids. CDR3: CASSLRPPGADTGELFF. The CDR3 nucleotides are TGTGCCAGCAGCCTACGTCCTCCAGGGGCCGACACCGGGGAGCTGTTTTTT.

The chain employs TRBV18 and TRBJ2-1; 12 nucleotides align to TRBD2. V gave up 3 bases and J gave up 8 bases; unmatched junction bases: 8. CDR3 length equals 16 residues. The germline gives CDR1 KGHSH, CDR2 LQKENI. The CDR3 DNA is TGTGCCAGCTCACCCCTAGCGGGGGGGCTCAAAGATGAGCAGTTCTTC. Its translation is CASSPLAGGLKDEQFF. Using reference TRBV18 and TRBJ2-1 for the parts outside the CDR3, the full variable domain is NAGVMQNPRHLVRRRGQEARLRCSPMKGHSHVYWYRQLPEEGLKFMVYLQKENIIDESGMPKERFSAEFPKEGPSILRIQQVVRGDSAAYFCASSPLAGGLKDEQFFGPGTRLTVL.

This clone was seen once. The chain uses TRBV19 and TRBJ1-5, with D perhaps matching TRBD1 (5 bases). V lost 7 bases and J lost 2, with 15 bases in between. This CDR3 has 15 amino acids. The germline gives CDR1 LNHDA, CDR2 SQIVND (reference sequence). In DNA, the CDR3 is TGTGCCAGTAATTTGGGGGGGAATCGCAATCAGCCCCAGCATTTT. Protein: CASNLGGNRNQPQHF.

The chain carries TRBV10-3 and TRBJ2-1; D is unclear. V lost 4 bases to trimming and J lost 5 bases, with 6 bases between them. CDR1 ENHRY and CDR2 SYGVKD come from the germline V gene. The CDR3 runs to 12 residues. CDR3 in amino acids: CAISAQDNEQFF. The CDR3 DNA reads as TGTGCCATCAGTGCGCAGGACAATGAGCAGTTCTTC.

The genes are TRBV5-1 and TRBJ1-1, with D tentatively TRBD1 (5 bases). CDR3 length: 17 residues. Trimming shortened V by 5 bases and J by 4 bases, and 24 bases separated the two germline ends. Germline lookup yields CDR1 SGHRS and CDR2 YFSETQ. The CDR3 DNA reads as TGCGCCAGCAGACGTCAGCTGATCGACAGTTCGGGCACTGAAGCTTTCTTT. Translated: CASRRQLIDSSGTEAFF.